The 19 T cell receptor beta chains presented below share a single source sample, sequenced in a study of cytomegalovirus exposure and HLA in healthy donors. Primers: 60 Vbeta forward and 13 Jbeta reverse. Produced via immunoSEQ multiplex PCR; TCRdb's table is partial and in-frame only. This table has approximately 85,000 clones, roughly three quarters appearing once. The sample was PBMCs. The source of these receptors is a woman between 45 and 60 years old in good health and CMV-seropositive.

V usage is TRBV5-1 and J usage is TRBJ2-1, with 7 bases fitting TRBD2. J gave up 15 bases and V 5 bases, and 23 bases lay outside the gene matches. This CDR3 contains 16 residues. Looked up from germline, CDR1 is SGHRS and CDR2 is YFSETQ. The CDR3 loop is CASSTQGGGAISNRFF. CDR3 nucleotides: TGCGCCAGCAGTACCCAGGGCGGGGGAGCGATTTCAAATCGGTTCTTC. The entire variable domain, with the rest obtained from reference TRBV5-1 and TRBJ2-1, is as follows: KAGVTQTPRYLIKTRGQQVTLSCSPISGHRSVSWYQQTPGQGLQFLFEYFSETQRNKGNFPGRFSGRQFSNSRSEMNVSTLELGDSALYLCASSTQGGGAISNRFFGPGTRLTVL.

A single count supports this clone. The CDR3 sequence is CASSLERVSSGGFGGSIQYF. The CDR3 coding sequence is TGTGCCAGCAGCTTGGAACGTGTATCGAGCGGGGGGTTCGGGGGAAGCATTCAGTACTTC. The V and J genes are TRBV5-4 and TRBJ2-4, with TRBD2 matching 9 bases. The V segment lost 0 bases and the J segment 9 bases; nucleotides outside the gene matches: 22. CDR1 is SGHNT, CDR2 YYREEE, per germline (reference sequence). The CDR3 runs to 20 residues. Combining the CDR3 with reference TRBV5-4 and TRBJ2-4 gives the whole variable domain ETGVTQSPTHLIKTRGQQVTLRCSSQSGHNTVSWYQQALGQGPQFIFQYYREEENGRGNFPPRFSGLQFPNYSSELNVNALELDDSALYLCASSLERVSSGGFGGSIQYFGAGTRLSVL.

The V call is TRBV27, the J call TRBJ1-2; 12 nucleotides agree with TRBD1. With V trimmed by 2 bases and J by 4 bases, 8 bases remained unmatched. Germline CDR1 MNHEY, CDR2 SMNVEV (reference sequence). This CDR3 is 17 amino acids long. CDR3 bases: TGTGCCAGCAGTTTAAGAGGGTCGGGACAGGGGGCCTATGGCTACACCTTC. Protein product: CASSLRGSGQGAYGYTF.

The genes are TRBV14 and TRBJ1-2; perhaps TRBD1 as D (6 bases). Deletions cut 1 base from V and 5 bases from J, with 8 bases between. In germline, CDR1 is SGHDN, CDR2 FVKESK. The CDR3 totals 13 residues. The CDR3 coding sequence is TGTGCCAGCAGCCAAGCAGGGGTATATGGCTACACCTTC. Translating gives CASSQAGVYGYTF.

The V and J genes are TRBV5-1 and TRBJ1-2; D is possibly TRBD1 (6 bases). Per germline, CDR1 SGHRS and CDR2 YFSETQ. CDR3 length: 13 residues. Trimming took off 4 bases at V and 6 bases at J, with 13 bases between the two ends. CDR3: CASSEGGDHGYTF. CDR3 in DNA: TGCGCCAGCAGCGAGGGGGGGGACCATGGCTACACCTTC. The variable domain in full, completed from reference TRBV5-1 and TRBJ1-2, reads KAGVTQTPRYLIKTRGQQVTLSCSPISGHRSVSWYQQTPGQGLQFLFEYFSETQRNKGNFPGRFSGRQFSNSRSEMNVSTLELGDSALYLCASSEGGDHGYTFGSGTRLTVV.

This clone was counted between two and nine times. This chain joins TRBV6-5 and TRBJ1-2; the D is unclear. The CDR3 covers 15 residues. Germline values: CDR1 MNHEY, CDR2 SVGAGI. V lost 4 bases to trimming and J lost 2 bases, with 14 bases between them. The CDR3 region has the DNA TGTGCCAGCAGTTTATCAACCGGGAAGAACTATGGCTACACCTTC. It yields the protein CASSLSTGKNYGYTF.

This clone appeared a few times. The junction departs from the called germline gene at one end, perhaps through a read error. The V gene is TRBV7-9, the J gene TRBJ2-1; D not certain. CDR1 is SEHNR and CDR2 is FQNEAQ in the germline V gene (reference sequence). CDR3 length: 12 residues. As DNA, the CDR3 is TGTTCCAGCAGCCACTCCTACAATGAGCAGTTCTTC. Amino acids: CSSSHSYNEQFF.

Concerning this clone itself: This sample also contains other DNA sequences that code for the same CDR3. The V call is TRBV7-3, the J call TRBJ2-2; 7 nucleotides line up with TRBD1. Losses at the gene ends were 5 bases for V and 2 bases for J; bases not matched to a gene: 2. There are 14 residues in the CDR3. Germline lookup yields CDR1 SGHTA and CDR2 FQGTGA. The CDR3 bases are TGTGCCAGCAGCCGACAGGGCAACACCGGGGAGCTGTTTTTT. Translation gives CASSRQGNTGELFF. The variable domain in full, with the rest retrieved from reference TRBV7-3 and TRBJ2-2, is GAGVSQTPSNKVTEKGKYVELRCDPISGHTALYWYRQSLGQGPEFLIYFQGTGAADDSGLPNDRFFAVRPEGSVSTLKIQRTERGDSAVYLCASSRQGNTGELFFGEGSRLTVL.

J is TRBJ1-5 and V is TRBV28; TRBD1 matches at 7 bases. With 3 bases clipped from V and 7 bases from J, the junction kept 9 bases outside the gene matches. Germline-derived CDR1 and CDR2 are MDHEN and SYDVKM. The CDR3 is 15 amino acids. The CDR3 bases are TGTGCCAGCAGTTTCACCGGGACAGTCTGGCAGCCCCAGCATTTT. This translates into CASSFTGTVWQPQHF.

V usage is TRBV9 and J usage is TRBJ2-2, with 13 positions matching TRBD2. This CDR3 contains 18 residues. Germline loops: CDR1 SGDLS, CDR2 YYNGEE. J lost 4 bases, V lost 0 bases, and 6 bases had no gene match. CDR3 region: CASSVALAGGPSTGELFF. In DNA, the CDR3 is TGTGCCAGCAGCGTAGCACTAGCGGGAGGGCCAAGCACCGGGGAGCTGTTTTTT.

The CDR3 here is CATSNSQGRSSYEQYF. CDR3 coding DNA: TGTGCCACCAGCAACTCACAGGGCAGGAGCTCCTACGAGCAGTACTTC. V usage is TRBV15 and J usage is TRBJ2-7, with D possibly TRBD1 on 6 matching bases. Germline loops: CDR1 LNHNV, CDR2 YYDKDF (reference sequence). V was pared by 4 bases and J by 0 bases, with 16 bases between. This CDR3 contains 16 residues.

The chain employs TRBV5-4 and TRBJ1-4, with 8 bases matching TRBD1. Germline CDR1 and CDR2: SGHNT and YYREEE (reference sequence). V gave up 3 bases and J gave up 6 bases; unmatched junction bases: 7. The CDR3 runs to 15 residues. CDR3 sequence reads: CASSSITGGYEKLFF. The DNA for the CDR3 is TGTGCCAGCAGCTCTATAACAGGGGGATATGAAAAACTGTTTTTT.

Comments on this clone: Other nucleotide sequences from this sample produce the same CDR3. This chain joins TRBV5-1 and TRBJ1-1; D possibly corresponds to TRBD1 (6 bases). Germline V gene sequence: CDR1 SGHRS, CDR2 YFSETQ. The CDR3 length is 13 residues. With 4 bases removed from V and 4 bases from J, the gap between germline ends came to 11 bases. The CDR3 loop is CASSLQGGTEAFF. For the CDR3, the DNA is TGCGCCAGCAGCCTACAGGGCGGCACTGAAGCTTTCTTT.

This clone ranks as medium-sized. CDR3: CASTGGASSAGELFF. Here the CDR3 DNA reads TGTGCCAGCACGGGGGGGGCGAGCAGCGCCGGGGAGCTGTTTTTT. This chain links TRBV6-1 with TRBJ2-2; 8 positions match TRBD2. CDR3 length: 15 residues. Germline CDR1 reads MNHNS; CDR2 reads SASEGT. J gave up 6 bases and V 7 bases, and 10 bases lay outside the gene matches.

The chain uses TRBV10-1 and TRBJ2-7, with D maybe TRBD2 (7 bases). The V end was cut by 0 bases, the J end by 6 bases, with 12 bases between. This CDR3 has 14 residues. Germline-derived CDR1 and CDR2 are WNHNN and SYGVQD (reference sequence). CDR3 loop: CASSESGGLSEQYF. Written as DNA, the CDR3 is TGCGCCAGCAGTGAGTCGGGGGGGCTGAGCGAGCAGTACTTC.

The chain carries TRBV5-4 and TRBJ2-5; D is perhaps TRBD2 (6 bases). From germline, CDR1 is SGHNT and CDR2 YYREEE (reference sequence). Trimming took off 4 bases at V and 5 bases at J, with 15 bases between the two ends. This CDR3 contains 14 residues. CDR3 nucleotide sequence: TGTGCCAGCAGCACAACGACTAGGCAGGAGACCCAGTACTTC. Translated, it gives CASSTTTRQETQYF.

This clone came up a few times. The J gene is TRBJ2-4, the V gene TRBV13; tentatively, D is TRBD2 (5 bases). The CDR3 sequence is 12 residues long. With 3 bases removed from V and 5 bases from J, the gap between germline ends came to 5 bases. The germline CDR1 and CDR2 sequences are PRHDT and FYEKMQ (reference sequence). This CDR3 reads CASSFGENIQYF. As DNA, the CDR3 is TGTGCCAGCAGCTTCGGGGAAAACATTCAGTACTTC.

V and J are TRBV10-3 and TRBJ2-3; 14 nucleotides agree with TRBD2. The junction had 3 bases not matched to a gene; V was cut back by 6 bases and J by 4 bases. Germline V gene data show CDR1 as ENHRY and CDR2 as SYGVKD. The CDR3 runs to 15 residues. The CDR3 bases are TGTGCCATCAGGGGGACTAGCGGGAGTGCAGATACGCAGTATTTT. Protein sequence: CAIRGTSGSADTQYF.

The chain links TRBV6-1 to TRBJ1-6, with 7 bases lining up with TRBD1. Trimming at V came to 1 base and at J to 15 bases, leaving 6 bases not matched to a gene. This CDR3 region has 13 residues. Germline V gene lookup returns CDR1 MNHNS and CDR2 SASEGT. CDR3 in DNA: TGTGCCAGCAGTGAAGGGGACAGTCAAGTCCTCCACTTT. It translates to CASSEGDSQVLHF.